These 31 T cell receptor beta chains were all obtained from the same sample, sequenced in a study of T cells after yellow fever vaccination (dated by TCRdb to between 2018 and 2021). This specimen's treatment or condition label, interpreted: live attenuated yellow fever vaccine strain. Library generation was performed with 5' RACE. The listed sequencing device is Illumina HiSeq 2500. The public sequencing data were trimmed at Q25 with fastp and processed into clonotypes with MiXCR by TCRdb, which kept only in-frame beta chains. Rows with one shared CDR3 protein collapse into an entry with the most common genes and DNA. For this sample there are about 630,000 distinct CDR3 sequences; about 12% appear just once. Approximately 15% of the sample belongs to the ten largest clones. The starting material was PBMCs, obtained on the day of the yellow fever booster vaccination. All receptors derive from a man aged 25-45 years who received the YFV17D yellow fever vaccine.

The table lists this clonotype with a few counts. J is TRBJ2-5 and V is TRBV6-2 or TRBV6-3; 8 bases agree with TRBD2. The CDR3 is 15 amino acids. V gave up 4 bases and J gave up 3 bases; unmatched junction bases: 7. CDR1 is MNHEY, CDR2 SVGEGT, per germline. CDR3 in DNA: TGTGCCAGCAGTTGGGGAGCGGGAGTAGAAGAGACCCAGTACTTC. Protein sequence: CASSWGAGVEETQYF.

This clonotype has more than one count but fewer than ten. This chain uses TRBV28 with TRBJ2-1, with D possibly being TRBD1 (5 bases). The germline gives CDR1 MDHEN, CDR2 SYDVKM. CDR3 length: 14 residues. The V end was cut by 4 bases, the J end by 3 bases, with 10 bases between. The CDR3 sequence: CASSSGKGYNEQFF. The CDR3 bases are TGTGCCAGCAGTTCAGGGAAGGGCTACAATGAGCAGTTCTTC.

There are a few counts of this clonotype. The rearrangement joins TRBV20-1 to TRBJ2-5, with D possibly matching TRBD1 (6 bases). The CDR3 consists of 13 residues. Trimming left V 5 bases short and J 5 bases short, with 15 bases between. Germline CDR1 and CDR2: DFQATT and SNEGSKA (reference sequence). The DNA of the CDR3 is TGCAGTGCTGTGGGGACACCTAGGGAGACCCAGTACTTC. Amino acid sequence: CSAVGTPRETQYF.

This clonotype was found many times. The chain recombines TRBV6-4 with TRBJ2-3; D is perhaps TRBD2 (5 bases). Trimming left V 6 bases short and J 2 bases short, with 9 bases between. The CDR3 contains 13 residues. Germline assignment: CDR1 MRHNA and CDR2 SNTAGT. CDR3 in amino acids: CASSPDYTDTQYF. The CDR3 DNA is TGTGCCAGCAGCCCCGACTACACAGATACGCAGTATTTT.

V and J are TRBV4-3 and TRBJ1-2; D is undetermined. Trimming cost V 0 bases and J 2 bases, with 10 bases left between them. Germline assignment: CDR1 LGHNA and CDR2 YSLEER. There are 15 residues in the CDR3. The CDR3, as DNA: TGCGCCAGCAGCCAAGATCCCCGGGGAAACTATGGCTACACCTTC. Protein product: CASSQDPRGNYGYTF.

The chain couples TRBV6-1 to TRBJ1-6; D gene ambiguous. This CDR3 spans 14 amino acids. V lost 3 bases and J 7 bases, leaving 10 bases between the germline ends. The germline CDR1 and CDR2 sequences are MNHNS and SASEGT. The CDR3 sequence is CASSDREGNSPLHF. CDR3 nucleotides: TGTGCCAGCAGTGACCGGGAGGGCAATTCACCCCTCCACTTT.

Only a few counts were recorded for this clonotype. The CDR3 region is CATSQGQGRAFF. CDR3 DNA: TGTGCCACCAGTCAAGGACAGGGCCGAGCTTTCTTT. The rearrangement links TRBV24-1 to TRBJ1-1; 8 bases fit TRBD1. Germline V lookup: CDR1 KGHDR, CDR2 SFDVKD. The length of the CDR3 is 12 residues. The V segment lost 6 bases and the J segment 10 bases; nucleotides outside the gene matches: 6.

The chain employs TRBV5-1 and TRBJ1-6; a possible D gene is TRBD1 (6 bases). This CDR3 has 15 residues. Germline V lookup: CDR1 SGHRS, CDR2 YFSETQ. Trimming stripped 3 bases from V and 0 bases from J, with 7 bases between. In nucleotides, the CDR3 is TGCGCCAGCAGCTCGGACAGCTCCTATAATTCACCCCTCCACTTT. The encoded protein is CASSSDSSYNSPLHF.

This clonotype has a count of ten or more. For the CDR3, the DNA is TGTGCCAGCAGCTCCCCCGGGACTAGCGGGAGGGTCTCCTACAATGAGCAGTTCTTC. Residues: CASSSPGTSGRVSYNEQFF. V is TRBV9 and J is TRBJ2-1; 16 nucleotides line up with TRBD2. CDR1 and CDR2 from the germline V gene are SGDLS and YYNGEE. With 4 bases clipped from V and 0 bases from J, the junction kept 7 bases outside the gene matches. The CDR3 runs to 19 residues. Combining the CDR3 with reference TRBV9 and TRBJ2-1 gives the whole variable domain DSGVTQTPKHLITATGQRVTLRCSPRSGDLSVYWYQQSLDQGLQFLIQYYNGEERAKGNILERFSAQQFPDLHSELNLSSLELGDSALYFCASSSPGTSGRVSYNEQFFGPGTRLTVL.

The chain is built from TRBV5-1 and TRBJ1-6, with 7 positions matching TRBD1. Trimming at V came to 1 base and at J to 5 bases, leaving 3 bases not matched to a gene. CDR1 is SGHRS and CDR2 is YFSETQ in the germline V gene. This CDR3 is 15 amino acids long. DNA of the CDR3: TGCGCCAGCAGCTTGCCGGACAGGAATAATTCACCCCTCCACTTT. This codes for CASSLPDRNNSPLHF.

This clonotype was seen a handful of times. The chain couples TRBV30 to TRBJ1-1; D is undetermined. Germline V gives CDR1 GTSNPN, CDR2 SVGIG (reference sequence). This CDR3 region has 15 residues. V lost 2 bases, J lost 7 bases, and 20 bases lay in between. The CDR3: CAWSKGVGPGIEAFF. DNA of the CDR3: TGTGCCTGGAGTAAGGGAGTGGGTCCCGGGATTGAAGCTTTCTTT.

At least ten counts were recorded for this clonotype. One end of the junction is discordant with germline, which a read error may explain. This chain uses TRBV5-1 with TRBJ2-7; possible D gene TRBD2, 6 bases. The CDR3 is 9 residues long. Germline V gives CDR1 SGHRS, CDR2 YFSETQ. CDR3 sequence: CASKPGLFF. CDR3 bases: TGCGCCAGCAAGCCGGGACTCTTCTTC. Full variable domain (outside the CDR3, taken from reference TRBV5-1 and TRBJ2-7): KAGVTQTPRYLIKTRGQQVTLSCSPISGHRSVSWYQQTPGQGLQFLFEYFSETQRNKGNFPGRFSGRQFSNSRSEMNVSTLELGDSALYLCASKPGLFFGPGTRLTVT.

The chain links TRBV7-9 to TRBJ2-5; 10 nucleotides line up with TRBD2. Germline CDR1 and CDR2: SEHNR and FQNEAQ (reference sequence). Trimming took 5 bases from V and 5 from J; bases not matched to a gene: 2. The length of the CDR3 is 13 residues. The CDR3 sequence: CASSRGLAETQYF. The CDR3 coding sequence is TGTGCCAGCAGCCGGGGACTAGCGGAGACCCAGTACTTC.

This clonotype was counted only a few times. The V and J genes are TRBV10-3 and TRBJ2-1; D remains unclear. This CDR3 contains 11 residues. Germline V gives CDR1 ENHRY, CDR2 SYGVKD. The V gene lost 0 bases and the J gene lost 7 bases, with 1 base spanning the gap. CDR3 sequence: CAISESNEQFF. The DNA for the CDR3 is TGTGCCATCAGTGAGTCGAATGAGCAGTTCTTC.

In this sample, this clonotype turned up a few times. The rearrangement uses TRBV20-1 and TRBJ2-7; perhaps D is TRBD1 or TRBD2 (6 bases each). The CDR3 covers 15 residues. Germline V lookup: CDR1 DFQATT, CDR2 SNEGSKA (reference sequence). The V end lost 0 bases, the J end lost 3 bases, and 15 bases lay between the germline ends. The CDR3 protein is CSARESGGHLYEQYF. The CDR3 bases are TGCAGTGCTAGAGAGTCCGGGGGCCATCTCTACGAGCAGTACTTC.

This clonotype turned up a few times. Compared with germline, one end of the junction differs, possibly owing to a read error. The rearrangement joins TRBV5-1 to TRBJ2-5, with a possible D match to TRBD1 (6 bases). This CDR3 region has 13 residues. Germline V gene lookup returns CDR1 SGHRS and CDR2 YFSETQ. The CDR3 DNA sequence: TGTGCCAGCAGCTTTGACAGGCAAGAGACCCAGTACTTC. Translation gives CASSFDRQETQYF.

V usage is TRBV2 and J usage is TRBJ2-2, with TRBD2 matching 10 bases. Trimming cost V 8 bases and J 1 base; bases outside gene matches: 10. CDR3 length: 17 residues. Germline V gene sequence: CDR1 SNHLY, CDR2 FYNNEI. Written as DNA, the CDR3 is TGTGCCAGCGACCGGGATAGCGGGAGGAGGAACACCGGGGAGCTGTTTTTT. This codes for CASDRDSGRRNTGELFF. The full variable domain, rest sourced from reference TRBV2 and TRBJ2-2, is EPEVTQTPSHQVTQMGQEVILRCVPISNHLYFYWYRQILGQKVEFLVSFYNNEISEKSEIFDDQFSVERPDGSNFTLKIRSTKLEDSAMYFCASDRDSGRRNTGELFFGEGSRLTVL.

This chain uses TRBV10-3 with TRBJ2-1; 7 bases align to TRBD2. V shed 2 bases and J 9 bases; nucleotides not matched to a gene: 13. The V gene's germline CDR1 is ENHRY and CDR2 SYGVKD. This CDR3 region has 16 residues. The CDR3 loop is CAISEPRAASSGEQFF. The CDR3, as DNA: TGTGCCATCAGTGAGCCGAGAGCCGCGTCTAGCGGTGAGCAGTTCTTC.

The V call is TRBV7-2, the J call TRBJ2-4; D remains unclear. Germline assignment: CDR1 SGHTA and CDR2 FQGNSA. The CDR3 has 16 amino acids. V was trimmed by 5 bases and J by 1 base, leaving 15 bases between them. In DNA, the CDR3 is TGTGCCAGCAGCCTCAACCGACTGGGGGCCAAAAACATTCAGTACTTC. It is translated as CASSLNRLGAKNIQYF.

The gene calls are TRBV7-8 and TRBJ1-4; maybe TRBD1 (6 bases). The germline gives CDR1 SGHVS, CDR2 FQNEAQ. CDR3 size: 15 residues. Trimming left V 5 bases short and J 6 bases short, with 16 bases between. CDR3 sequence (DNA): TGTGCCAGCAGCGCTCGCGGGGGGCGCGATGAAAAACTGTTTTTT. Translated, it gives CASSARGGRDEKLFF.

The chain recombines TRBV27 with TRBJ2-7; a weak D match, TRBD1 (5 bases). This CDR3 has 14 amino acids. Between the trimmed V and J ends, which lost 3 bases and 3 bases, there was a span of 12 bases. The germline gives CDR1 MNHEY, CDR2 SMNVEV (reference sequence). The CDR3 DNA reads TGTGCCAGCAGTTTCACCGACAGTTACTACGAGCAGTACTTC. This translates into CASSFTDSYYEQYF.

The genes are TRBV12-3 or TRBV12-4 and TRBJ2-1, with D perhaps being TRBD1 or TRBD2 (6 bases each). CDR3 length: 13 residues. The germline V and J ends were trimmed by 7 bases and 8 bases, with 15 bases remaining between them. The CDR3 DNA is TGTGCCAGCACTGAGCCCGGGGGCGATGAGCAGTTCTTC. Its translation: CASTEPGGDEQFF.

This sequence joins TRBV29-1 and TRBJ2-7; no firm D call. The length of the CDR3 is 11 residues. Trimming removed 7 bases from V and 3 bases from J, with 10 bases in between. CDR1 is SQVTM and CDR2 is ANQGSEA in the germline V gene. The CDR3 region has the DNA TGCAGCGGAAGATCGGGCTACGAGCAGTACTTC. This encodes CSGRSGYEQYF.

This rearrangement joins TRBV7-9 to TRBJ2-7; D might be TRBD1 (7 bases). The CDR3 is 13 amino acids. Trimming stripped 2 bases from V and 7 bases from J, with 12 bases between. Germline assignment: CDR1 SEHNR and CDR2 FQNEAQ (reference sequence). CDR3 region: CASSLQGGGEQYF. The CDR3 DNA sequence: TGTGCCAGCAGCTTACAGGGGGGTGGAGAGCAGTACTTC.

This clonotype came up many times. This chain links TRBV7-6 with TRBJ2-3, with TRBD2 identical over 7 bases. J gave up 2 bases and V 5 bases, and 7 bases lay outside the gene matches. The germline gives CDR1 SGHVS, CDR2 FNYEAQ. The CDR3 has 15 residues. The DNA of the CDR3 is TGTGCCAGCAGCGAGCGGGGCCGCTCCACAGATACGCAGTATTTT. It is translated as CASSERGRSTDTQYF.

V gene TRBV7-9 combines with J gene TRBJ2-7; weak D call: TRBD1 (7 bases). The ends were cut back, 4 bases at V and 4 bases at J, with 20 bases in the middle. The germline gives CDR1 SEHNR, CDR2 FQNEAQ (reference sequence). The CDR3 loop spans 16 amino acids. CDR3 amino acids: CASSSTTRQGLYEQYF. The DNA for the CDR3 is TGTGCCAGCAGCTCGACCACTAGACAGGGACTTTACGAGCAGTACTTC.

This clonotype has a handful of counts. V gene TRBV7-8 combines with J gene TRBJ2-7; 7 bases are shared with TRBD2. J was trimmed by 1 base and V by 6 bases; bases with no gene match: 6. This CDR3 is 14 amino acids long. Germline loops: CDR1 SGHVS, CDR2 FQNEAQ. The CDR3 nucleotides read TGTGCCAGCAGGTTACTAGCGAGATCCTACGAGCAGTACTTC. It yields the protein CASRLLARSYEQYF.

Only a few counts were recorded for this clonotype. The CDR3 loop is CASTMRAPFTDTQYF. DNA of the CDR3: TGTGCCAGCACTATGCGGGCACCCTTCACAGATACGCAGTATTTT. The chain combines TRBV12-3 or TRBV12-4 with TRBJ2-3, with D maybe TRBD2 (5 bases). This CDR3 region has 15 residues. V was clipped by 7 bases and J by 2 bases, with 16 bases between them.

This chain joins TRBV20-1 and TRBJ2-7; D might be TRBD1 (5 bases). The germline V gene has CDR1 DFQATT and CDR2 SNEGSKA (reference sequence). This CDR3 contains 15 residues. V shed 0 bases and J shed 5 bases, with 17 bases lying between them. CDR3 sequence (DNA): TGCAGTGCTAGAGACTGGACACGACGTTCCGACGAGCAGTACTTC. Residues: CSARDWTRRSDEQYF.

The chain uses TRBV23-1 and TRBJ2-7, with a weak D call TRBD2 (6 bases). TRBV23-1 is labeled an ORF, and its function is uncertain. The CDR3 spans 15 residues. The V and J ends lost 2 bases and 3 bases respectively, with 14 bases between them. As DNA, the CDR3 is TGCGCCAGCAGTCAACCTCGGGACTCACACTACGAGCAGTACTTC. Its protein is CASSQPRDSHYEQYF.

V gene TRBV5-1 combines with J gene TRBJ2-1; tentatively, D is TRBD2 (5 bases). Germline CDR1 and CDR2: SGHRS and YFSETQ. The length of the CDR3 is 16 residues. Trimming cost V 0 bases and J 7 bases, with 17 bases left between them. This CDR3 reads CASSLDFTRRENEQFF. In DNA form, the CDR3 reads TGCGCCAGCAGCTTGGATTTCACACGAAGGGAGAATGAGCAGTTCTTC.